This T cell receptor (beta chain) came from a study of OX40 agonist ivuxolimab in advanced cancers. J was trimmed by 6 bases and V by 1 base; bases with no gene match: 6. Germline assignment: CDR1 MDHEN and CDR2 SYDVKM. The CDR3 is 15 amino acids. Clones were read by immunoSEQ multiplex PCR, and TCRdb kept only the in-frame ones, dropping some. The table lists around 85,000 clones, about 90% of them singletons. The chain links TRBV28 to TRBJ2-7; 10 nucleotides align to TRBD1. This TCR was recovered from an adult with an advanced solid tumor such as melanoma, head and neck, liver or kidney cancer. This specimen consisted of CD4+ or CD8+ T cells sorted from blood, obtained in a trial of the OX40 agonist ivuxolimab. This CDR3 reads CASSLSSGQGFEQYF. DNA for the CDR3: TGTGCCAGCAGTTTATCCTCGGGACAGGGGTTCGAGCAGTACTTC. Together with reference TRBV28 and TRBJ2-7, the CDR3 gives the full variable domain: DVKVTQSSRYLVKRTGEKVFLECVQDMDHENMFWYRQDPGLGLRLIYFSYDVKMKEKGDIPEGYSVSREKKERFSLILESASTNQTSMYLCASSLSSGQGFEQYFGPGTRLTVT.